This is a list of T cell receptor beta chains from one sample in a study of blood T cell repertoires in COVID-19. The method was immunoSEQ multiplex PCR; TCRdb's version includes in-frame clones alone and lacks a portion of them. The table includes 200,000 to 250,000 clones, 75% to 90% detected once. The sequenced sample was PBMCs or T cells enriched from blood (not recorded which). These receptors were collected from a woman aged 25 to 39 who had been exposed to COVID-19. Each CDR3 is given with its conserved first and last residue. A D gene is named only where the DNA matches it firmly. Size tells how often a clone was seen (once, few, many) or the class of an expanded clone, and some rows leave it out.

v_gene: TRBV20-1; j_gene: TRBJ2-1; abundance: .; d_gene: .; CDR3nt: TGCAGTGCCTCACTTACGAATGAGCAGTTCTTC; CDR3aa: CSASLTNEQFF
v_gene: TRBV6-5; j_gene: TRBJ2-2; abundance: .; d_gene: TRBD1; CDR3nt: TGTGCCAGCAGGCGGGGACAGGGCCCAACCGGGGAGCTGTTTTTT; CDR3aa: CASRRGQGPTGELFF
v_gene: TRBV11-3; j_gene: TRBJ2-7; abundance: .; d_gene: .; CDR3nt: TGTGCCAGCAGCCCCGGTTACTTC; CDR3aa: CASSPGYF
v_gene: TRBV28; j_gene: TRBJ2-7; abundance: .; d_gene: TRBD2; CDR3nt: TGTGCCAGCAGACCTCGGACTAGCGGCTACGAGCAGTACTTC; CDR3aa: CASRPRTSGYEQYF
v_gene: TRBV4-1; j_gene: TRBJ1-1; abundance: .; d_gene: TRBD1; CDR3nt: TGCGCCAGCAGCCTTACAGGGGACACTGAAGCTTTCTTT; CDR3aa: CASSLTGDTEAFF
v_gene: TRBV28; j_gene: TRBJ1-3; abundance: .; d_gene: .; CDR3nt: TGTGCCAGCAGCCTTTACATCGCTGGAAACACCATATATTTT; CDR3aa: CASSLYIAGNTIYF
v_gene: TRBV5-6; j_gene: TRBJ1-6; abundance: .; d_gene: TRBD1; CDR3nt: TGTGCCAGCAGCTTGGGGACAGGGACTGGTAATTCACCCCTCCACTTT; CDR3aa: CASSLGTGTGNSPLHF
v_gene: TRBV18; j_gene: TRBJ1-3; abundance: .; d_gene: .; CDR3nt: TGTGCCAGCTCACCAAAAGAGGCCAGCTCTGGAAACACCATATATTTT; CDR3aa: CASSPKEASSGNTIYF
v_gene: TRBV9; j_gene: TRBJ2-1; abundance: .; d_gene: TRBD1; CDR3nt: TGTGCCAGCAGCCTAGAGGGGGCTCGCAATGAGCAGTTCTTC; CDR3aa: CASSLEGARNEQFF
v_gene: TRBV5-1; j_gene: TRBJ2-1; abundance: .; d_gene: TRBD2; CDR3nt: TGCGCCAGCAGCTTAGGACTAGCGAGGTACAATGAGCAGTTCTTC; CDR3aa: CASSLGLARYNEQFF
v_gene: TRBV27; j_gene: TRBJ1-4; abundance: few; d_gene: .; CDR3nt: TGTGCCAGCAGTTTATCGAGGGGGAGTAATGAAAAACTGTTTTTT; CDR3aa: CASSLSRGSNEKLFF
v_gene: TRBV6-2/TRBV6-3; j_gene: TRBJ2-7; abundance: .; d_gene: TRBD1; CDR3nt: TGTGCCAGCAGTTCCACGGACAGGAGAAACGCGTACGAGCAGTACTTC; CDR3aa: CASSSTDRRNAYEQYF